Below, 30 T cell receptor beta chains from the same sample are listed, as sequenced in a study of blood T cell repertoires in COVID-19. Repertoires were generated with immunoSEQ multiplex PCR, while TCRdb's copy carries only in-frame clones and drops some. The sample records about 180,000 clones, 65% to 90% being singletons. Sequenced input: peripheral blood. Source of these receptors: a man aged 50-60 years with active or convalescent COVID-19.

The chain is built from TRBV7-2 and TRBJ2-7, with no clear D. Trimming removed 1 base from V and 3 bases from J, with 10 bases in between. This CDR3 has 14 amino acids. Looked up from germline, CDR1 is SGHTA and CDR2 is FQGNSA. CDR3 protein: CASSLDNFGYEQYF. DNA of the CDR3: TGTGCCAGCAGCTTAGATAACTTCGGCTACGAGCAGTACTTC.

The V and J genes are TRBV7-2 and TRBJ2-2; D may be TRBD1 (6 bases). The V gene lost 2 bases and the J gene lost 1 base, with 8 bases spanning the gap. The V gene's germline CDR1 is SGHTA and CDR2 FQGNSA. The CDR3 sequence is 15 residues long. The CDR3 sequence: CASSLMGQNTGELFF. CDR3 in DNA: TGTGCCAGCAGCTTAATGGGACAGAACACCGGGGAGCTGTTTTTT.

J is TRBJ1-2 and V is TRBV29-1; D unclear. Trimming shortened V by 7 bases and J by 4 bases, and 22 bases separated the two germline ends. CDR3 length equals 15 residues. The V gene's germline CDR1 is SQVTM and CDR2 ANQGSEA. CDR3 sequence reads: CSARMRDEEPYGYTF. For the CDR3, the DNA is TGCAGCGCCCGGATGCGAGACGAGGAACCCTATGGCTACACCTTC.

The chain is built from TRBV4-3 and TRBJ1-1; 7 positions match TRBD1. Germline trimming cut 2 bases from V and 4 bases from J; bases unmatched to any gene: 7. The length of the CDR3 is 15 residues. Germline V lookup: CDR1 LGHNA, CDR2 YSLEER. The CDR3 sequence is CASSQHYRGSTEAFF. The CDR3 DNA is TGCGCCAGCAGCCAACATTACAGGGGAAGCACTGAAGCTTTCTTT.

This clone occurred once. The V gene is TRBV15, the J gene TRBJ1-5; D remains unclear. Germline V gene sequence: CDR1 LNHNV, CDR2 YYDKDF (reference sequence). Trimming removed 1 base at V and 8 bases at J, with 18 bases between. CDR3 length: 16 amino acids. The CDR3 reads CATSRGNSGLGKPQHF. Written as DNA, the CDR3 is TGTGCCACCAGCAGAGGGAATTCTGGACTAGGGAAGCCCCAGCATTTT.

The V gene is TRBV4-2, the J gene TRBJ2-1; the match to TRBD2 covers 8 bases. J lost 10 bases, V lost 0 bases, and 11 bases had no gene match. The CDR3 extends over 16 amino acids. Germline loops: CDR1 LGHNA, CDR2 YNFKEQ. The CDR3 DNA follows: TGTGCCAGCAGCCAAGAATTGCAGCGGGAGAAAGGAGAGCAGTTCTTC. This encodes CASSQELQREKGEQFF.

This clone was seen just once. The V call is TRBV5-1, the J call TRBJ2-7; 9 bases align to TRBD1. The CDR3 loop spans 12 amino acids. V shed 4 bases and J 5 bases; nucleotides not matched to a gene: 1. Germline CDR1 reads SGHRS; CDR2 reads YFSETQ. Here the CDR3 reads CASSRDRDEQYF. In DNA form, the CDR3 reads TGCGCCAGCAGCCGGGACAGGGACGAGCAGTACTTC.

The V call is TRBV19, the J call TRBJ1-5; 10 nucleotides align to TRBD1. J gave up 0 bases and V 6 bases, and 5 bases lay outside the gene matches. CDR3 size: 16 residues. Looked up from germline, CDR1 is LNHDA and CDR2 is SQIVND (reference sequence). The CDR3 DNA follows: TGTGCCAGTAGGACAGGGGGCGGGAATAGCAATCAGCCCCAGCATTTT. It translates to CASRTGGGNSNQPQHF.

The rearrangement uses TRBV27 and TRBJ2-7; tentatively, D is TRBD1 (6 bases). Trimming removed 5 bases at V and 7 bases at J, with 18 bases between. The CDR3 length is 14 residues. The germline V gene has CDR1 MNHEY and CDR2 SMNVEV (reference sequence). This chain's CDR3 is CASSPGTRPGEQYF. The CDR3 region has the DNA TGTGCCAGCAGTCCCGGGACAAGGCCGGGGGAGCAGTACTTC.

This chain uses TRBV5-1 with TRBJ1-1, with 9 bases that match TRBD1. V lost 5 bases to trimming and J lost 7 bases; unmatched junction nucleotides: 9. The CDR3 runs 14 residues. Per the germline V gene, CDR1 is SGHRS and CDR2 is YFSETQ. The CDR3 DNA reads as TGCGCCAGCAGGCAAACAGGGGGCGCGGGTGAAGCTTTCTTT. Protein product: CASRQTGGAGEAFF.

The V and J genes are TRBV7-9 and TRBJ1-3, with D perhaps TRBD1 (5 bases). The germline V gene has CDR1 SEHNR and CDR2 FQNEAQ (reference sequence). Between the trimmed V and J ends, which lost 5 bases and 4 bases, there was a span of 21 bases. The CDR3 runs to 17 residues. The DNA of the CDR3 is TGTGCCAGCAGCACCACGCGACAGTCTTGGACCGGAAACACCATATATTTT. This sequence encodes CASSTTRQSWTGNTIYF. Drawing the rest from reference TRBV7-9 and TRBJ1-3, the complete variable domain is DTGVSQNPRHKITKRGQNVTFRCDPISEHNRLYWYRQTLGQGPEFLTYFQNEAQLEKSRLLSDRFSAERPKGSFSTLEIQRTEQGDSAMYLCASSTTRQSWTGNTIYFGEGSWLTVV.

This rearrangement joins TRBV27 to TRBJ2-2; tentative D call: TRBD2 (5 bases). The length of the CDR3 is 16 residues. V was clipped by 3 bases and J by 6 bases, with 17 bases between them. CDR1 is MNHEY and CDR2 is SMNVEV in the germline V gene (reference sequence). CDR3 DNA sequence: TGTGCCAGCAGTTTTTCCCGGGATCAGACTGCCGGGGAGCTGTTTTTT. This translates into CASSFSRDQTAGELFF.

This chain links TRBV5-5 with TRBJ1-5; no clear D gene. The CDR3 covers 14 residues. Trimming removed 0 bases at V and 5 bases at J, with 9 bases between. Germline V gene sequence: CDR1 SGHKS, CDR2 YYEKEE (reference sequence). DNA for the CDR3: TGTGCCAGCAGCTTGGAGTCGGGATATCAGCCCCAGCATTTT. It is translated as CASSLESGYQPQHF.

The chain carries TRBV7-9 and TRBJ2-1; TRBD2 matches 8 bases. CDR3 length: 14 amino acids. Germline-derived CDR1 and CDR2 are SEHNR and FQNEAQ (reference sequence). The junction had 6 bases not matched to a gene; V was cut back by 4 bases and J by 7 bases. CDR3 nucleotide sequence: TGTGCCAGCAGCTCCTTTAGCGGGGATAATGAGCAGTTCTTC. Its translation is CASSSFSGDNEQFF.

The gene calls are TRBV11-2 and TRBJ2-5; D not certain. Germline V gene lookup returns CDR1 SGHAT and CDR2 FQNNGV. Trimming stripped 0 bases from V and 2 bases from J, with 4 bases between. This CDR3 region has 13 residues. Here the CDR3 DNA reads TGTGCCAGCAGCTTAGATCTACAAGAGACCCAGTACTTC. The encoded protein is CASSLDLQETQYF. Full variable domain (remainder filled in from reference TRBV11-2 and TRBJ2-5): EAGVAQSPRYKIIEKRQSVAFWCNPISGHATLYWYQQILGQGPKLLIQFQNNGVVDDSQLPKDRFSAERLKGVDSTLKIQPAKLEDSAVYLCASSLDLQETQYFGPGTRLLVL.

The CDR3 DNA is TGTGCCACCAGGGACAGGAACTATGGCTACACCTTC. Protein product: CATRDRNYGYTF. V usage is TRBV24-1 and J usage is TRBJ1-2; TRBD1 matches at 7 bases. Germline lookup yields CDR1 KGHDR and CDR2 SFDVKD. Trimming cost V 7 bases and J 2 bases; bases outside gene matches: 0. The CDR3 loop spans 12 amino acids.

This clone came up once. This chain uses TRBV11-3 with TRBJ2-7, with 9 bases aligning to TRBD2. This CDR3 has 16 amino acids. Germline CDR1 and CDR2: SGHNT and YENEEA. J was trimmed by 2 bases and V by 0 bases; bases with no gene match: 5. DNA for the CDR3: TGTGCCAGCAGCTTAGATGGGGAGCGGGGGGCCTACGAGCAGTACTTC. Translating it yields CASSLDGERGAYEQYF.

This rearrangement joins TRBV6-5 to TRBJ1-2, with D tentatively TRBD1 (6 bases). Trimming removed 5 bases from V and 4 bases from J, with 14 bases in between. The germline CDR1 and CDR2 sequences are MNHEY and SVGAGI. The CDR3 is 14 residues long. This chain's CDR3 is CASSNRQAVYGYTF. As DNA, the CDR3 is TGTGCCAGCAGTAACCGACAGGCTGTCTATGGCTACACCTTC.

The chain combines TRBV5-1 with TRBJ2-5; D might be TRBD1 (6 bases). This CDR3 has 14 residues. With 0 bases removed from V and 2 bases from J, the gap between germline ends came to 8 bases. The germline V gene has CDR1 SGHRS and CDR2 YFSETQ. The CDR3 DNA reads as TGCGCCAGCAGCTTGGTGGGACAACAAGAGACCCAGTACTTC. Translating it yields CASSLVGQQETQYF.

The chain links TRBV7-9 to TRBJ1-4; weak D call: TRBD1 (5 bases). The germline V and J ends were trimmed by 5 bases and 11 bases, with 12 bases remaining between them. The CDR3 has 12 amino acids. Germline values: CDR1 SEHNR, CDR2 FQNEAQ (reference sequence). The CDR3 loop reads CASSPQGLKLFF. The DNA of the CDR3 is TGTGCCAGCAGCCCTCAGGGCCTTAAACTGTTTTTT.

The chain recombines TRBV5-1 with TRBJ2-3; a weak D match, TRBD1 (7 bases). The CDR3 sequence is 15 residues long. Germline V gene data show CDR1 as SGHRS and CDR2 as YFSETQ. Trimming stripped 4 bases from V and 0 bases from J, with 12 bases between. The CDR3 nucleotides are TGCGCCAGCAGCGGGGGGACAGTTAGCACAGATACGCAGTATTTT. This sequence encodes CASSGGTVSTDTQYF.

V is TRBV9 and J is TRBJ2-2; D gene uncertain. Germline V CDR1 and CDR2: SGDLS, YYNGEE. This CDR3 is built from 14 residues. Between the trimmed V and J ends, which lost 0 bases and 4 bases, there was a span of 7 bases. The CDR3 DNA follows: TGTGCCAGCAGCGTAGATCCCCTCACCGGGGAGCTGTTTTTT. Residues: CASSVDPLTGELFF.

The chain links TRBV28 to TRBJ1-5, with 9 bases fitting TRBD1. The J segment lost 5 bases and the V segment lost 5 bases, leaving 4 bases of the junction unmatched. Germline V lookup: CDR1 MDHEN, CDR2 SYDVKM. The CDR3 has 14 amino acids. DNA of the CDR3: TGTGCCAGCAGTCACGGACAGGGGCATCAGCCCCAGCATTTT. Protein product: CASSHGQGHQPQHF.

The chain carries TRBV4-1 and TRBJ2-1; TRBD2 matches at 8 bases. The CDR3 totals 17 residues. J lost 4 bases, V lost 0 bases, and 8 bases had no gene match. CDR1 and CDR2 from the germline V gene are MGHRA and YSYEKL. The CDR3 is CASSQDALGGRYNEQFF. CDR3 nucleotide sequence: TGCGCCAGCAGCCAAGATGCTTTGGGCGGGAGGTACAATGAGCAGTTCTTC.

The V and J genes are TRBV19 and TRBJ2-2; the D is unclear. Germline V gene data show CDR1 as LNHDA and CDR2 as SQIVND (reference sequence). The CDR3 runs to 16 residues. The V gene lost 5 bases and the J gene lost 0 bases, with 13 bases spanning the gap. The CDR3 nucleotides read TGTGCCAGTAGTGAAACGCTCGTAGCGAACACCGGGGAGCTGTTTTTT. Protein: CASSETLVANTGELFF.

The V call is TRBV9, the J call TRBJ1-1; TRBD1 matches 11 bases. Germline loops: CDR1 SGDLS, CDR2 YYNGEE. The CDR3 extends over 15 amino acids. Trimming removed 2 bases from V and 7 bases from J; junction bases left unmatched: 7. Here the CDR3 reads CASSVRTGGADEAFF. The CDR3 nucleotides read TGTGCCAGCAGCGTCCGGACAGGGGGCGCGGATGAAGCTTTCTTT.

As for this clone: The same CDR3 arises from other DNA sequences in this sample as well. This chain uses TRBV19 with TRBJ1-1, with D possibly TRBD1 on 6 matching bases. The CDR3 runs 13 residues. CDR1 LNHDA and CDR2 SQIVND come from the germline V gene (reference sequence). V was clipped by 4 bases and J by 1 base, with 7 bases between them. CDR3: CASSKTGNTEAFF. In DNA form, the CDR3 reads TGTGCCAGTAGTAAGACAGGGAACACTGAAGCTTTCTTT.

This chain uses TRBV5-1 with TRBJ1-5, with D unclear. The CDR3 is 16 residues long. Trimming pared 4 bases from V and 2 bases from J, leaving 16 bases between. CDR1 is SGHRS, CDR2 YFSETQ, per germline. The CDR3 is CASSPGPRGGNQPQHF. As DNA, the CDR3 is TGCGCCAGCAGCCCTGGACCTCGGGGTGGCAATCAGCCCCAGCATTTT.

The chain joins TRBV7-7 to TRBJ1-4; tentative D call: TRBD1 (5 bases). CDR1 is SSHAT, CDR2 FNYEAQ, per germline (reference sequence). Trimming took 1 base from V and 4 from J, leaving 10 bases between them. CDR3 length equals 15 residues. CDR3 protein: CASSLGQGVNEKLFF. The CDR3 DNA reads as TGTGCCAGCAGCTTAGGGCAGGGCGTTAATGAAAAACTGTTTTTT.

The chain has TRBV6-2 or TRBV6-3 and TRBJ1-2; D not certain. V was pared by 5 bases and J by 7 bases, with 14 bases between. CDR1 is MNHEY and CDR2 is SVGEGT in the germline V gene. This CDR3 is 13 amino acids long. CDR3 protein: CASSTRGGFGYTF. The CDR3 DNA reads TGTGCCAGCAGTACCCGAGGAGGGTTTGGCTACACCTTC.